These T cell receptor beta chains were read from a single sample in a study of early T cells in non-severe SARS-CoV-2 infection. MiXCR, applied by TCRdb to the 5' RACE reads, yields one record per CDR3 protein. The sample has some 66,000 distinct CDR3 sequences; less than 9.5% are singletons. Sequenced input: whole blood. The origin of the receptors is an adult who was a healthcare worker with PCR-confirmed SARS-CoV-2 infection or an uninfected control (not recorded which). Both conserved end residues are part of each CDR3. Each record gives: D gene, V gene, clone size, J gene, CDR3 DNA, CDR3 protein. A D gene is named only where the DNA matches it firmly. Not all rows give a size; the values are once, few, many and, for expanded clones, a class.

>TRBD2|TRBV30|few|TRBJ2-2
TGTGCCTGGAGTCCCACTAGCGGGAGTAGTGGCGGGGAGCTGTTTTTT
CAWSPTSGSSGGELFF
>-|TRBV2|few|TRBJ2-6
TGTGCCAGCACTCCCCCCCGGGTCGGGGCCAACGTCCTGACTTTC
CASTPPRVGANVLTF
>TRBD1|TRBV28|-|TRBJ1-5
TGTGCCAGCAGTCGAAACAGGGGCGGTCAGCCCCAGCATTTT
CASSRNRGGQPQHF
>-|TRBV7-9|few|TRBJ2-5
TGTGCCAGCAGGTTGTTAAGCTCTCAAGAGACCCAGTACTTC
CASRLLSSQETQYF
>-|TRBV28|few|TRBJ1-2
TGTGCCAGCAGTCCTTGGAGAGGCGCGGCCAGTGGCTACACCTTC
CASSPWRGAASGYTF
>-|TRBV20-1|-|TRBJ1-2
TGCAGTGCTACTACCACCCCTTCGGGAATGGGTGGCTACACCTTC
CSATTTPSGMGGYTF
>-|TRBV6-1|few|TRBJ2-2
TGTGCCAGCAGTACCTCAGGGTCTTACACCGGGGAGCTGTTTTTT
CASSTSGSYTGELFF
>-|TRBV28|few|TRBJ2-7
TGTGCCAGCAAAAGGCAGTTAGGCGAGCAGTACTTC
CASKRQLGEQYF
>-|TRBV30|many|TRBJ2-2
TGTGCCTGGACCAGACATAACACCGGGGAGCTGTTTTTT
CAWTRHNTGELFF
>TRBD2|TRBV7-6|-|TRBJ2-4
TGTGCCAGCAGCTTAAGGAGTAGCGGGAGTTACGAAGGCAAAAACATTCAGTACTTC
CASSLRSSGSYEGKNIQYF
>-|TRBV7-6|-|TRBJ1-2
TGTGCCAGCAGCCCCACGGAGGGAGGTGGCTACACCTTC
CASSPTEGGGYTF
>-|TRBV30|many|TRBJ2-7
TGTGCCTGGAGTGTGGTGGGGAGCCCTTACGAGCAGTACTTC
CAWSVVGSPYEQYF
>TRBD1|TRBV29-1|many|TRBJ2-7
TGCAGCGTTGAAGGTAACAGGGGAGCAGACGAGCAGTACTTC
CSVEGNRGADEQYF
>TRBD1|TRBV5-4|-|TRBJ2-7
TGTGCCAGCAGCCAATCGGCCCGGGACAGGGCCTACGAGCAGTACTTC
CASSQSARDRAYEQYF
>-|TRBV20-1|many|TRBJ1-6
TGCAGTGTCCAGGCAGAGGGAGGCTCACCCCTCCACTTT
CSVQAEGGSPLHF
>-|TRBV7-2|-|TRBJ2-1
TGTGCCAGCAGCTTAGCGCGTTTCCTAGCGTTAACATACAATGAGCAGTTCTTC
CASSLARFLALTYNEQFF
>TRBD1|TRBV4-1|-|TRBJ1-1
TGCGCCAGCAGCCAAGCCCGGGACAGGGGTATGAACACTGAAGCTTTCTTT
CASSQARDRGMNTEAFF
>-|TRBV7-2|few|TRBJ2-3
TGTGCCAGCACCCTGGGACTTTCCACAGATACGCAGTATTTT
CASTLGLSTDTQYF
>-|TRBV12-3/TRBV12-4|-|TRBJ1-2
TGTGCCAGCAGCCTCGACAGGAGCTATGGCTACACCTTC
CASSLDRSYGYTF
>TRBD2|TRBV6-4|-|TRBJ2-1
TGTGCCAGCAGTGCTAGCGGGAGGGCCAATGAGCAGTTCTTC
CASSASGRANEQFF
>-|TRBV27|few|TRBJ2-3
TGTGCCAGCAGTTTCGCCAGACGAGGCACAGATACGCAGTATTTT
CASSFARRGTDTQYF
>-|TRBV2|few|TRBJ2-1
TGTGCCAGCAGGGCACAGGTGAACTCCTACAATGAGCAGTTCTTC
CASRAQVNSYNEQFF
>-|TRBV5-1|-|TRBJ2-5
TGCGCCAGCAGCCCTACGGGATATATGCAAGAGACCCAGTACTTC
CASSPTGYMQETQYF
>TRBD2|TRBV15|few|TRBJ2-1
TGTGCCACTAAGGACAGCCGACTAGCGGGAGGTTACTACAATGAGCAGTTCTTC
CATKDSRLAGGYYNEQFF
>-|TRBV18|many|TRBJ2-7
TGTGCCAGCTCCCAATATTCGGGGGAGCAGTACTTC
CASSQYSGEQYF
>-|TRBV12-3/TRBV12-4|few|TRBJ2-1
TGTGCCAGCAGTTCGGACTCCTACAATGAGCAGTTCTTC
CASSSDSYNEQFF
>-|TRBV12-3/TRBV12-4|many|TRBJ1-2
TGTGCCAGCAGTTTTGAAGCGAACTATGGCTACACCTTC
CASSFEANYGYTF
>TRBD1|TRBV27|many|TRBJ1-6
TGTGCCAGCAGTCAACAGGGGAAAGGTTCACCCCTCCACTTT
CASSQQGKGSPLHF
>TRBD2|TRBV12-3/TRBV12-4|many|TRBJ2-1
TGTGCCAGCAGTTTAGCGGGACTAGCGAGCGAGCAGTTCTTC
CASSLAGLASEQFF
>TRBD2|TRBV4-1|many|TRBJ2-3
TGCGCCAGCAGCCAAGCTCTAGCGGGAGCGGCAGATACGCAGTATTTT
CASSQALAGAADTQYF
>-|TRBV5-6|-|TRBJ1-2
TGTGTCAGCACCATTCAGGGGAGACACTATGGCTACACCTTC
CVSTIQGRHYGYTF
>TRBD2|TRBV11-2|few|TRBJ2-4
TGTGCCAGCAGCTTAGGTCTAGCGGGGACCCGGTACATTCAGTACTTC
CASSLGLAGTRYIQYF
>-|TRBV29-1|few|TRBJ1-4
TGCAGCGCCGCCGGGCCCGAAGTTCAAGGACTGTTTTTT
CSAAGPEVQGLFF
>-|TRBV7-3|many|TRBJ2-1
TGTGCCAGCAGCTTAACGGAGTCTGGTGAGCAGTTCTTC
CASSLTESGEQFF
>TRBD1|TRBV7-8|many|TRBJ2-5
TGTGCCAGCAGCTTAAAACGGGACAGGGTGGGGGAGACCCAGTACTTC
CASSLKRDRVGETQYF
>TRBD2|TRBV7-9|many|TRBJ2-7
TGTGCCAGCACCCCAGCGGGAGTCAGCTACGAGCAGTACTTC
CASTPAGVSYEQYF
>-|TRBV3-1|-|TRBJ2-2
TGTGCCAGCAGCCAGGGGCCCGGGGAGCTGTTTTTT
CASSQGPGELFF
>TRBD1|TRBV14|many|TRBJ2-7
TGTGCCAGCAGCCGCACAGGGGGCGCTTACTCCCACGAGCAGTACTTC
CASSRTGGAYSHEQYF
>-|TRBV20-1|-|TRBJ2-3
TGCAGTGCTAGTCCCGGGACAGATACGCAGTATTTT
CSASPGTDTQYF
>TRBD2|TRBV18|few|TRBJ2-3
TGTGCCAGCTCACCACTAGGTGCGGGAGCAGATACGCAGTATTTT
CASSPLGAGADTQYF
>-|TRBV29-1|many|TRBJ2-3
TGCAGCGTTGAAGGGGCTAGCGTTAGCACAGATACGCAGTATTTT
CSVEGASVSTDTQYF
>TRBD1|TRBV12-3/TRBV12-4|many|TRBJ2-5
TGTGCCAGCAACACAGGGGTGCTGGAGACCCAGTACTTC
CASNTGVLETQYF
>TRBD2|TRBV7-3|-|TRBJ2-1
TGTGCCAGCAGCTTAAAGGCTAGCGGGAGGGCAAATTACAATGAGCAGTTCTTC
CASSLKASGRANYNEQFF
>-|TRBV4-1|-|TRBJ2-1
TGCGCCAGCAGCTCCCCGGGAGCTGAGCAGTTCTTC
CASSSPGAEQFF
>TRBD1|TRBV4-2|-|TRBJ2-4
TGTGCCAGCAGCCAAGATGACAGGGGCAAAAACATTCAGTACTTC
CASSQDDRGKNIQYF